Listed below are T cell receptor beta chains from one sample, sequenced in a study of shared clonotypes between healthy human individuals. Data came from immunoSEQ multiplex PCR; TCRdb stores just in-frame clones and leaves some out. The table has 190,000 or so clones, around 63% seen once. The sequenced sample was memory CD4+ T cells sorted from blood. The origin of the receptors is a man between 25 and 39 years old in good health. CDR3s include the opening cysteine and the closing phenylalanine or tryptophan. Only part of the rows carry a size: once, few, many, or a class if the clone is expanded.

TRBV28	TRBJ2-2	NA	CASGASGRVRELFF
TRBV5-4	TRBJ2-7	NA	CASSFKGLPYEQYF
TRBV6-6	TRBJ2-7	once	CASSFLSGIAYEQYF
TRBV7-3	TRBJ2-7	NA	CASSTDPGPYEQYF
TRBV5-4	TRBJ2-1	few	CASSATSGPSYNEQFF
TRBV9	TRBJ2-7	NA	CASSIQGDAGEQYF
TRBV5-1	TRBJ2-5	NA	CASSLTGRVVETQYF
TRBV16	TRBJ2-7	NA	CASLPSGGRDEQYF
TRBV9	TRBJ2-2	NA	CASSVGLGQGLANTGELFF
TRBV9	TRBJ2-5	NA	CASSPGDRSEETQYF
TRBV28	TRBJ1-1	NA	CASSLPGDNTEAFF
TRBV6-6	TRBJ2-2	many	CASRPTSVTGELFF
TRBV4-1	TRBJ2-3	NA	CASSKSGAASRTDTQYF
TRBV21-1	TRBJ2-2	once	CASSSDRNTGELFF
TRBV9	TRBJ2-3	NA	CASSSRTSVTDRDTQYF
TRBV19	TRBJ1-2	many	CASSGRQGSGYGYTF
TRBV28	TRBJ2-7	NA	CAINRSTYEQYF
TRBV10-3	TRBJ2-7	few	CAISDMYEQYF
TRBV6-6	TRBJ2-1	few	CASSREGAGGQQFF
TRBV7-2	TRBJ2-1	NA	CASSLSSDEQFF
TRBV29-1	TRBJ2-3	NA	CSVEGTSGRVRDTQYF
TRBV5-4	TRBJ1-5	NA	CASSSPLPGGGGNQPQHF
TRBV18	TRBJ1-3	NA	CASSPTTGKGSGNTIYF
TRBV29-1	TRBJ2-2	NA	CSVGGRSTGELFF
TRBV7-2	TRBJ1-2	once	CASSSHLTGGWSGYTF
TRBV27	TRBJ2-1	NA	CASSLVGAGVDEQFF